These 22 T cell receptor beta chains were sequenced from one sample in a study of shared clonotypes between healthy human individuals. Sequencing used immunoSEQ multiplex PCR; TCRdb keeps in-frame clones, though not all of them. This sample has about 340,000 clones, with 73% found just once. Input material: memory CD4+ T cells sorted from blood. Sample subset: CD45RA-negative fraction. The receptors originated from a man aged 30 to 45 in good health.

As concerns this clone: The same CDR3 arises from other DNA sequences in this sample as well. The V call is TRBV19, the J call TRBJ2-7; TRBD2 matches at 8 bases. V dropped 5 bases and J dropped 2; count of bases not matched to a gene: 2. There are 13 residues in the CDR3. Germline V gene sequence: CDR1 LNHDA, CDR2 SQIVND (reference sequence). In DNA, the CDR3 is TGTGCCAGTAGTCGGGGGGGAACCTACGAGCAGTACTTC. As protein: CASSRGGTYEQYF.

V is TRBV28 and J is TRBJ2-5; D unclear. Germline V lookup: CDR1 MDHEN, CDR2 SYDVKM. The CDR3 has 12 amino acids. V gave up 3 bases and J gave up 5 bases, with 7 bases separating them. As DNA, the CDR3 is TGTGCCAGCAGTTTGAGTATTGAGACCCAGTACTTC. It codes for CASSLSIETQYF. Variable domain in full (rest from reference TRBV28 and TRBJ2-5): DVKVTQSSRYLVKRTGEKVFLECVQDMDHENMFWYRQDPGLGLRLIYFSYDVKMKEKGDIPEGYSVSREKKERFSLILESASTNQTSMYLCASSLSIETQYFGPGTRLLVL.

This clone was seen just once. This rearrangement joins TRBV10-1 to TRBJ2-5; a weak D match, TRBD1 (6 bases). V lost 3 bases and J 1 base, leaving 12 bases between the germline ends. CDR1 is WNHNN and CDR2 is SYGVQD in the germline V gene (reference sequence). The CDR3 runs to 15 residues. CDR3 protein: CASSEGVGAQETQYF. CDR3 coding DNA: TGCGCCAGCAGTGAAGGGGTGGGGGCCCAAGAGACCCAGTACTTC.

The J gene is TRBJ2-1, the V gene TRBV4-1; 7 bases agree with TRBD2. The CDR3 spans 15 residues. The V segment lost 1 base and the J segment 6 bases; nucleotides outside the gene matches: 6. CDR1 is MGHRA and CDR2 is YSYEKL in the germline V gene. Here the CDR3 reads CASSQGSGRVNEQFF. The CDR3, as DNA: TGCGCCAGCAGCCAAGGATCAGGGAGGGTCAATGAGCAGTTCTTC.

The CDR3 reads CASSPRRGRAEAFF. In DNA, the CDR3 is TGTGCCAGCAGCCCACGGAGGGGGAGAGCTGAAGCTTTCTTT. The V gene is TRBV5-8, the J gene TRBJ1-1, with D possibly being TRBD1 (6 bases). Germline V CDR1 and CDR2: SGHTS, YDEGEE. This CDR3 has 14 amino acids. Trimming took 4 bases from V and 6 from J, leaving 16 bases between them.

V is TRBV6-1 and J is TRBJ2-7; D gene uncertain. Germline CDR1 MNHNS, CDR2 SASEGT. The CDR3 consists of 14 residues. Trimming left V 2 bases short and J 6 bases short, with 14 bases between. As DNA, the CDR3 is TGTGCCAGCAGTGAACGGTTCGGAACGAGCGAGCAGTACTTC. Its protein is CASSERFGTSEQYF.

This clone was seen only once. The J gene is TRBJ2-1, the V gene TRBV7-8; the match to TRBD2 covers 14 bases. Germline trimming cut 5 bases from V and 9 bases from J; bases unmatched to any gene: 12. Germline loops: CDR1 SGHVS, CDR2 FQNEAQ. CDR3 length equals 17 residues. CDR3 residues: CASSASGTSGSLVEQFF. CDR3 sequence (DNA): TGTGCCAGCAGCGCTTCCGGGACTAGCGGGAGTTTGGTTGAGCAGTTCTTC.

To note about this clone: The same CDR3 is also encoded by other DNA sequences in this sample. The chain combines TRBV5-1 with TRBJ2-5; no reliable D call. This CDR3 is built from 13 residues. Trimming removed 0 bases from V and 5 bases from J, with 8 bases in between. Germline V gene sequence: CDR1 SGHRS, CDR2 YFSETQ. CDR3 bases: TGCGCCAGCAGCTTGGCCCCCGAGGAGACCCAGTACTTC. Translation: CASSLAPEETQYF.

The chain recombines TRBV14 with TRBJ2-4, with a possible D match to TRBD2 (6 bases). Germline-derived CDR1 and CDR2 are SGHDN and FVKESK. This CDR3 comprises 13 residues. V dropped 2 bases and J dropped 9 bases, with 11 bases sitting between them. The CDR3 DNA reads TGTGCCAGCAGCCAACTTGCGCGGGGCATTCAGTACTTC. Protein product: CASSQLARGIQYF. Based on the CDR3 plus reference TRBV14 and TRBJ2-4, the full variable domain is EAGVTQFPSHSVIEKGQTVTLRCDPISGHDNLYWYRRVMGKEIKFLLHFVKESKQDESGMPNNRFLAERTGGTYSTLKVQPAELEDSGVYFCASSQLARGIQYFGAGTRLSVL.

J is TRBJ2-6 and V is TRBV9; D is perhaps TRBD2 (5 bases). The V end was cut by 2 bases, the J end by 7 bases, with 22 bases between. Germline V gene lookup returns CDR1 SGDLS and CDR2 YYNGEE. The CDR3 has 18 amino acids. CDR3 nucleotide sequence: TGTGCCAGCAGCGTGGGGAGAGGGCCCAGCCCCGTAGCCAACGTCCTGACTTTC. Its translation is CASSVGRGPSPVANVLTF.

This sequence joins TRBV7-9 and TRBJ2-7; D unresolved. V lost 5 bases to trimming and J lost 6 bases, with 14 bases between them. CDR1 is SEHNR and CDR2 is FQNEAQ in the germline V gene (reference sequence). This CDR3 has 13 residues. CDR3 residues: CASSRENLSEQYF. The CDR3 DNA is TGTGCCAGCAGCCGAGAGAACTTGAGCGAGCAGTACTTC.

The V and J genes are TRBV13 and TRBJ2-1; maybe TRBD2 (6 bases). The CDR3 covers 15 residues. V was pared by 5 bases and J by 2 bases, with 13 bases between. The germline V gene encodes CDR1 PRHDT and CDR2 FYEKMQ (reference sequence). DNA for the CDR3: TGTGCCAGCAGCCCCGGGACTGGTGCCTACAATGAGCAGTTCTTC. It is translated as CASSPGTGAYNEQFF.

This clone has a single count. The V call is TRBV27, the J call TRBJ1-1; 11 nucleotides match TRBD1. The CDR3 covers 15 residues. Germline CDR1 reads MNHEY; CDR2 reads SMNVEV (reference sequence). Unmatched junction bases numbered 10, after V lost 4 bases and J lost 9 bases. The CDR3: CASSSAGQGAPQAFF. Here the CDR3 DNA reads TGTGCCAGCAGTTCAGCCGGACAGGGGGCCCCACAAGCTTTCTTT.

The chain is built from TRBV5-1 and TRBJ2-5, with no clear D. The V end was cut by 1 base, the J end by 7 bases, with 14 bases between. This CDR3 contains 14 residues. From germline, CDR1 is SGHRS and CDR2 YFSETQ. This CDR3 is CASSLNSADVTQYF. The CDR3 DNA sequence: TGCGCCAGCAGCTTGAACTCCGCCGATGTGACCCAGTACTTC.

V usage is TRBV18 and J usage is TRBJ1-1; 7 positions agree with TRBD1. The length of the CDR3 is 14 residues. Germline CDR1 is KGHSH and CDR2 is LQKENI. V shed 3 bases, J shed 5 bases, and the junction held 6 bases outside the gene matches. The CDR3 DNA is TGTGCCAGCTCACCGACAGGGAGTAGTACTGAAGCTTTCTTT. This codes for CASSPTGSSTEAFF.

This clone turned up a few times. The V and J genes are TRBV27 and TRBJ2-1; 9 bases agree with TRBD1. Germline V gene sequence: CDR1 MNHEY, CDR2 SMNVEV (reference sequence). V dropped 6 bases and J dropped 8; count of bases not matched to a gene: 8. The CDR3 length is 14 residues. This CDR3 is CASRRDRVKDEQFF. The CDR3 coding sequence is TGTGCCAGCAGGAGGGACAGGGTAAAGGATGAGCAGTTCTTC.

On this clone itself: The sample carries other DNA sequences with the same CDR3. The J gene is TRBJ2-1, the V gene TRBV5-1; 8 bases are a match to TRBD2. The CDR3 covers 13 residues. Germline V lookup: CDR1 SGHRS, CDR2 YFSETQ. J was trimmed by 6 bases and V by 1 base; bases with no gene match: 0. DNA of the CDR3: TGCGCCAGCAGCTTGCTAGCGGGCAATGAGCAGTTCTTC. Translation gives CASSLLAGNEQFF.

J is TRBJ1-2 and V is TRBV5-1; 10 bases align to TRBD1. The germline V gene encodes CDR1 SGHRS and CDR2 YFSETQ. Trimming cost V 0 bases and J 0 bases; bases outside gene matches: 14. This CDR3 is 20 amino acids long. The CDR3 sequence: CASSLVRRDRGQRPNYGYTF. DNA of the CDR3: TGCGCCAGCAGCTTGGTACGGCGGGACAGGGGACAACGACCTAACTATGGCTACACCTTC.

The rearrangement joins TRBV2 to TRBJ2-3; 10 nucleotides match TRBD2. CDR1 is SNHLY and CDR2 is FYNNEI in the germline V gene. With 5 bases clipped from V and 1 base from J, the junction kept 6 bases outside the gene matches. This CDR3 is 16 amino acids long. DNA for the CDR3: TGTGCCAGCAGTTCGACTAGCGGGTACCGCACAGATACGCAGTATTTT. The encoded protein is CASSSTSGYRTDTQYF.

This chain uses TRBV19 with TRBJ2-3; D call uncertain. The ends were cut back, 2 bases at V and 6 bases at J, with 12 bases in the middle. In germline, CDR1 is LNHDA, CDR2 SQIVND (reference sequence). This CDR3 is 14 amino acids long. This CDR3 reads CASSITVSPDTQYF. For the CDR3, the DNA is TGTGCCAGTAGTATAACAGTCTCTCCGGATACGCAGTATTTT.

The chain couples TRBV19 to TRBJ1-2; D is unresolved. Trimming took 5 bases from V and 4 from J, leaving 14 bases between them. The germline CDR1 and CDR2 sequences are LNHDA and SQIVND (reference sequence). This CDR3 region has 14 residues. CDR3 protein: CASSHPGDIYGYTF. CDR3 nucleotides: TGTGCCAGTAGTCACCCCGGAGACATCTATGGCTACACCTTC. Full variable domain (remainder filled in from reference TRBV19 and TRBJ1-2): DGGITQSPKYLFRKEGQNVTLSCEQNLNHDAMYWYRQDPGQGLRLIYYSQIVNDFQKGDIAEGYSVSREKKESFPLTVTSAQKNPTAFYLCASSHPGDIYGYTFGSGTRLTVV.

The chain employs TRBV5-4 and TRBJ2-6; D remains ambiguous. V gave up 5 bases and J gave up 0 bases, with 9 bases separating them. Germline V gives CDR1 SGHNT, CDR2 YYREEE (reference sequence). The CDR3 spans 15 residues. CDR3 loop: CASSSPGSGANVLTF. DNA of the CDR3: TGTGCCAGCAGTAGCCCGGGCTCTGGGGCCAACGTCCTGACTTTC.